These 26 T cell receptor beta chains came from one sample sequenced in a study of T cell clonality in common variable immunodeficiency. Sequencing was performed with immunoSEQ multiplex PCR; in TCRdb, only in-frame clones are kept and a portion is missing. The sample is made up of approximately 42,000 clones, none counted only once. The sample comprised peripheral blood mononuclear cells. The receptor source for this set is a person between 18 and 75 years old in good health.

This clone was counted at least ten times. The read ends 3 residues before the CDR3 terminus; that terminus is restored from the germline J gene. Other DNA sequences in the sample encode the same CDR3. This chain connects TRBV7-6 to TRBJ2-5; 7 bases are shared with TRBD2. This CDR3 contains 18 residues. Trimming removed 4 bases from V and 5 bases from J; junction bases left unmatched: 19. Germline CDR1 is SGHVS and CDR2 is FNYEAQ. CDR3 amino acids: CASSSRLAGLTVGETQYF. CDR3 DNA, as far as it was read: TGTGCCAGCAGCTCGAGATTAGCGGGCCTCACGGTTGGGGAGACC.

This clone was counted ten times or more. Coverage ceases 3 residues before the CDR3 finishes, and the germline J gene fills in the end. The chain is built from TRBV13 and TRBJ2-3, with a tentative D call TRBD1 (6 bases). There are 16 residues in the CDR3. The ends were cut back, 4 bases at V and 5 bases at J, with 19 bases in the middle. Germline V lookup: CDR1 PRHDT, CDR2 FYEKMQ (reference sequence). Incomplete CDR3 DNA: TGTGCCAGCAGCTCCACCACAGGGAAGGGTGGAGATACG. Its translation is CASSSTTGKGGDT. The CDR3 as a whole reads CASSSTTGKGGDTQYF.

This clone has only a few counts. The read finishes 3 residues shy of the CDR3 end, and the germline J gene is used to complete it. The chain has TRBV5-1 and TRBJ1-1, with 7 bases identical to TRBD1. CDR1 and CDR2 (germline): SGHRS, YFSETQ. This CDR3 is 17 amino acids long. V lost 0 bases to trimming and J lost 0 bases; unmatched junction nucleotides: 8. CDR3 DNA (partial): TGCGCCAGCAGCTTGGCAGGAGGGGGCTACATGAACACTGAA. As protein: CASSLAGGGYMNTE. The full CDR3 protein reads CASSLAGGGYMNTEAFF. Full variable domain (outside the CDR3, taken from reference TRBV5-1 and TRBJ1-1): KAGVTQTPRYLIKTRGQQVTLSCSPISGHRSVSWYQQTPGQGLQFLFEYFSETQRNKGNFPGRFSGRQFSNSRSEMNVSTLELGDSALYLCASSLAGGGYMNTEAFFGQGTRLTVV.

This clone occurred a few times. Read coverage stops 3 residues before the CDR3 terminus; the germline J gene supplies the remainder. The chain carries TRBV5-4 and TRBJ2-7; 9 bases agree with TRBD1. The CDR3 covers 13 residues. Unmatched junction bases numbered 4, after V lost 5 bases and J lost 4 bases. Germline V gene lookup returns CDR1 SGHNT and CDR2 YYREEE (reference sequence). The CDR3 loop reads CASSSGQGYEQYF. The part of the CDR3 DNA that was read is TGTGCCAGCAGTTCGGGACAGGGTTACGAG.

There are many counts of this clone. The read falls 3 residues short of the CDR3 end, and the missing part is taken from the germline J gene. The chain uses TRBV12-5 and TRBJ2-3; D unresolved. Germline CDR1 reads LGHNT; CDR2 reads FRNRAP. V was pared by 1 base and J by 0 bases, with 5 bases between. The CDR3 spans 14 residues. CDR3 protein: CASGLGQSTDTQYF. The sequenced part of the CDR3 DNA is TGTGCTAGTGGTTTGGGCCAGAGCACAGATACG.

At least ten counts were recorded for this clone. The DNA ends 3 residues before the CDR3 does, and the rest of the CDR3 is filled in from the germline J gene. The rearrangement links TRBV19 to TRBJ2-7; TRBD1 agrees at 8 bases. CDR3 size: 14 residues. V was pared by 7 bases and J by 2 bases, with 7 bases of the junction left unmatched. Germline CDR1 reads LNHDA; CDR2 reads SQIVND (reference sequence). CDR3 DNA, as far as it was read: TGTGCCAGTACCCCAGGACAGGGAACCTACGAG. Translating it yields CASTPGQGTYE. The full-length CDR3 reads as CASTPGQGTYEQYF.

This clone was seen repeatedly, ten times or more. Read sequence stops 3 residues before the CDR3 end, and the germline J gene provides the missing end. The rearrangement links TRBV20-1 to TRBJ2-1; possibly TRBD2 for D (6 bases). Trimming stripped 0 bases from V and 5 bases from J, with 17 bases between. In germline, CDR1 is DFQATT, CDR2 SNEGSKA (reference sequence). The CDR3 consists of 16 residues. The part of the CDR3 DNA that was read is TGCAGTGCTAGAGATGGTCGTGGACTAAAGGACAATGAG. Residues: CSARDGRGLKDNE. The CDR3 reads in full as CSARDGRGLKDNEQFF.

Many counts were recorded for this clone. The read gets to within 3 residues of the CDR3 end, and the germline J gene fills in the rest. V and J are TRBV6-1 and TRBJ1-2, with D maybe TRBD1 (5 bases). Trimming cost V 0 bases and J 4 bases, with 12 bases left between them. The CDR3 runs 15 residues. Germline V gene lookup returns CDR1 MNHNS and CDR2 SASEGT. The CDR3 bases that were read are TGTGCCAGCAGTGAAGCGAGTATGGGGGGCTATGGC. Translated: CASSEASMGGYG. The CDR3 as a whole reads CASSEASMGGYGYTF.

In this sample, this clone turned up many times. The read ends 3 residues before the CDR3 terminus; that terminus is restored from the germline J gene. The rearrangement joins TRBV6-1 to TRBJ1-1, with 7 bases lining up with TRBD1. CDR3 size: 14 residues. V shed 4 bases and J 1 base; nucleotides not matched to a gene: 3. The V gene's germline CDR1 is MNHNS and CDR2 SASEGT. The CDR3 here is CASSGGQPNTEAFF. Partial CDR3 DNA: TGTGCCAGCAGTGGGGGACAGCCGAACACTGAA.

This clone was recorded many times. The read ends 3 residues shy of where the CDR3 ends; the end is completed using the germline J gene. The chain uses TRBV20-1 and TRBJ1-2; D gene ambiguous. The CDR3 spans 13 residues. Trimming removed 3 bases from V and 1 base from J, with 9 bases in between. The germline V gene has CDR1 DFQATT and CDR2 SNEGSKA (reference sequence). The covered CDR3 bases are TGCAGTGCTAGGCCCGGGGTTAACTATGGC. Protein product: CSARPGVNYG. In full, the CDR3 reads CSARPGVNYGYTF.

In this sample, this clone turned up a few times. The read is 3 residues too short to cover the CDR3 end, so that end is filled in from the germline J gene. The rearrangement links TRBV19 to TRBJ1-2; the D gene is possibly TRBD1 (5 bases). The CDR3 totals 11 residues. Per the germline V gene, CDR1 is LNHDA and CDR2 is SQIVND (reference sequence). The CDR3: CASSDRYDYTF. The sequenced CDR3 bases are TGTGCCAGTAGCGACAGATACGAC.

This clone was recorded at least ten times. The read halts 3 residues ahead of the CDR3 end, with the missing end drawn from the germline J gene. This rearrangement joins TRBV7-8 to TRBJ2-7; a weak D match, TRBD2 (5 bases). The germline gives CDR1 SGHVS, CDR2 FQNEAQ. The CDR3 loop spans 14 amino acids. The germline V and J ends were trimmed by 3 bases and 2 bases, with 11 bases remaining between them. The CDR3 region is CASSFTSGPYEQYF. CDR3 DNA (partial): TGTGCCAGCAGCTTTACAAGCGGCCCCTACGAG.

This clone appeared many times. This CDR3 reads CSASLTRSGKKSNYGYTF. CDR3 DNA, as far as it was read: TGCAGTGCTTCCCTGACGAGGTCAGGGAAGAAGTCTAACTATGGC. J is TRBJ1-2 and V is TRBV20-1, with a tentative D call TRBD1 (5 bases). The read falls 3 residues short of the CDR3 end, and the missing part is taken from the germline J gene. From germline, CDR1 is DFQATT and CDR2 SNEGSKA (reference sequence). This CDR3 has 18 residues. The ends were cut back, 5 bases at V and 0 bases at J, with 25 bases in the middle.

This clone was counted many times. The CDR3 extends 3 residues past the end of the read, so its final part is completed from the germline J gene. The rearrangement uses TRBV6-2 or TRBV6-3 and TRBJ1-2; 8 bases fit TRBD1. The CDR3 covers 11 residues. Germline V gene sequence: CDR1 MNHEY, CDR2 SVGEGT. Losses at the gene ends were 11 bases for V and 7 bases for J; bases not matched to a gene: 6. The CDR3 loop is CASSDRGGYTF. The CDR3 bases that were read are TGTGCCTCCTCAGACAGGGGTGGC.

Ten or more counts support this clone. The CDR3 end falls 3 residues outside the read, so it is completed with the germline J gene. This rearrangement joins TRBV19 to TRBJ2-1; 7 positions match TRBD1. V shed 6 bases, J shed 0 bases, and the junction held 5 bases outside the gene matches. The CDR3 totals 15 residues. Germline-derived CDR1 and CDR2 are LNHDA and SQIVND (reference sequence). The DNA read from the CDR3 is TGTGCCAGTAGGCCGGACAGGAGCTCCTACAATGAG. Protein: CASRPDRSSYNE. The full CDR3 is CASRPDRSSYNEQFF.

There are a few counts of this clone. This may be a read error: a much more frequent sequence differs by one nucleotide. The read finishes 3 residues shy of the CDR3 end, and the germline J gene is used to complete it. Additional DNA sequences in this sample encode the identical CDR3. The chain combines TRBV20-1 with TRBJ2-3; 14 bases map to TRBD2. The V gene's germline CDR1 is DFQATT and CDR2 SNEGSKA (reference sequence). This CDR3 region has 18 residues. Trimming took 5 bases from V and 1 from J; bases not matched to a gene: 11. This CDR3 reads CSARPLPGLAGGTDTQYF. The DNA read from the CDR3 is TGCAGTGCTCGCCCTCTACCGGGACTAGCGGGAGGCACAGATACG.

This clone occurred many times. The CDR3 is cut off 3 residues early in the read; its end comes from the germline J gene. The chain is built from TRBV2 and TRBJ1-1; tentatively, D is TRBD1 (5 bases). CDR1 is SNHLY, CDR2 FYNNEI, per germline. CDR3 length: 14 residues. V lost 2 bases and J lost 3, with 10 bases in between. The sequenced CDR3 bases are TGTGCCAGCAGTGAACAGGGAAGGGACACTGAA. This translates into CASSEQGRDTE. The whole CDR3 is CASSEQGRDTEAFF. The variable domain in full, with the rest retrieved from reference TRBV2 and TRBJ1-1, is EPEVTQTPSHQVTQMGQEVILRCVPISNHLYFYWYRQILGQKVEFLVSFYNNEISEKSEIFDDQFSVERPDGSNFTLKIRSTKLEDSAMYFCASSEQGRDTEAFFGQGTRLTVV.

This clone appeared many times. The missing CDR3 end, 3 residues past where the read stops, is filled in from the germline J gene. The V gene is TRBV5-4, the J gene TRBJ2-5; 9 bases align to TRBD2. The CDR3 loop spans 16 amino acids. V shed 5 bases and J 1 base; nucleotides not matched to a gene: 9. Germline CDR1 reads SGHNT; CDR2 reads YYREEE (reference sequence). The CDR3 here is CASSLRLAVLQETQYF. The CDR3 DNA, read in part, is TGTGCCAGCAGTCTCAGACTAGCGGTGCTCCAAGAGACC.

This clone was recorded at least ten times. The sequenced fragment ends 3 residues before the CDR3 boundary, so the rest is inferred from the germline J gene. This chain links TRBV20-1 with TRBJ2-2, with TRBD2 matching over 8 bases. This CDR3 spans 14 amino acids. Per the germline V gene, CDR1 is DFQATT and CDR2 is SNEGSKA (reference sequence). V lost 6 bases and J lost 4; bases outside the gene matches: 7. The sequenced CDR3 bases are TGCAGTGCCAGACTCGGGGGGGGCACCGGGGAG. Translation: CSARLGGGTGE. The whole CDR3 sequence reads CSARLGGGTGELFF.

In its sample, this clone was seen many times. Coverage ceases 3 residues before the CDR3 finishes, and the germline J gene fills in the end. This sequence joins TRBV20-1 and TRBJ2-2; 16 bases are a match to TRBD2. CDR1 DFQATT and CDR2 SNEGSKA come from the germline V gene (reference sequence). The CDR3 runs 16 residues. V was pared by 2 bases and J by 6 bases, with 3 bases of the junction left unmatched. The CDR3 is CSARTGLAGGSGELFF. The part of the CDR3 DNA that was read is TGCAGTGCTAGAACGGGACTAGCGGGAGGGTCCGGGGAG.

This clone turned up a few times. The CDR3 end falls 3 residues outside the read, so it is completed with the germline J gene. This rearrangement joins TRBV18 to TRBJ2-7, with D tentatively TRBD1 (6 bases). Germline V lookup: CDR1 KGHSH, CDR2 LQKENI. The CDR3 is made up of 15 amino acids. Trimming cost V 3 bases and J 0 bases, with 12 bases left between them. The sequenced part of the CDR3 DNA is TGTGCCAGCTCACCCACAGGGCTTCCCTCCTACGAG. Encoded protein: CASSPTGLPSYE. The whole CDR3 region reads CASSPTGLPSYEQYF.

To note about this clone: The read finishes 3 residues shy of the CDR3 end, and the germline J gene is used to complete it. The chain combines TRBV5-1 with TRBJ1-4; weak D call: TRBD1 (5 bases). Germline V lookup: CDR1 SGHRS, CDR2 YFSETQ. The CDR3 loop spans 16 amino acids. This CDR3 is CASSIAMGGRNSPLFF. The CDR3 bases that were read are TGCGCCAGCAGCATCGCAATGGGGGGTAGGAATTCACCA.

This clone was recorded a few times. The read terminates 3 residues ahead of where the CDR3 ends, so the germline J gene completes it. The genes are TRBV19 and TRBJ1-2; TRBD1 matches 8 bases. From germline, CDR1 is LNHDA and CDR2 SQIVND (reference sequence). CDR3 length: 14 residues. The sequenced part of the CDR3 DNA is TGTGCCAGTAGTATACAGGGGGCCCAAAACATC. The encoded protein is CASSIQGAQNI. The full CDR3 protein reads CASSIQGAQNIYTF.

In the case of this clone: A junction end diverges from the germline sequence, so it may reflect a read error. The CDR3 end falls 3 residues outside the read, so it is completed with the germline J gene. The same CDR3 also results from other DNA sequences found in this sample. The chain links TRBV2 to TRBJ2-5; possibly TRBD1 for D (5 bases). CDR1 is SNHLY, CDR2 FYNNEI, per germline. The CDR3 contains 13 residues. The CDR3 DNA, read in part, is TGTGCCAGTAGTGAAGGGGCCCAAGAGACC. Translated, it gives CASSEGAQET. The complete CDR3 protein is CASSEGAQETQYF.

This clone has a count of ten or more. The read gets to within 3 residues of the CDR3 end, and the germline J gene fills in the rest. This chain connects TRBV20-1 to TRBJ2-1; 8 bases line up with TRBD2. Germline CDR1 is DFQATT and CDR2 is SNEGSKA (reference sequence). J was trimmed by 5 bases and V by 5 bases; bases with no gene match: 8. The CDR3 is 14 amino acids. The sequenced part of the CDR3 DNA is TGCAGTGCTCATCGGACTAGCAGGCACAATGAG. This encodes CSAHRTSRHNE. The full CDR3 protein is CSAHRTSRHNEQFF.

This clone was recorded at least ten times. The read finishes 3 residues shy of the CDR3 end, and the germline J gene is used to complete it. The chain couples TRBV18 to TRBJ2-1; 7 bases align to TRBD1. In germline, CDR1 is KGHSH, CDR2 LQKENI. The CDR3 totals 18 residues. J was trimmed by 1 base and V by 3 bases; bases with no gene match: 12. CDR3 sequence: CASSPTGGPGQSYNEQFF. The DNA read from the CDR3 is TGTGCCAGCTCACCCACAGGTGGTCCGGGACAGTCCTACAATGAG.